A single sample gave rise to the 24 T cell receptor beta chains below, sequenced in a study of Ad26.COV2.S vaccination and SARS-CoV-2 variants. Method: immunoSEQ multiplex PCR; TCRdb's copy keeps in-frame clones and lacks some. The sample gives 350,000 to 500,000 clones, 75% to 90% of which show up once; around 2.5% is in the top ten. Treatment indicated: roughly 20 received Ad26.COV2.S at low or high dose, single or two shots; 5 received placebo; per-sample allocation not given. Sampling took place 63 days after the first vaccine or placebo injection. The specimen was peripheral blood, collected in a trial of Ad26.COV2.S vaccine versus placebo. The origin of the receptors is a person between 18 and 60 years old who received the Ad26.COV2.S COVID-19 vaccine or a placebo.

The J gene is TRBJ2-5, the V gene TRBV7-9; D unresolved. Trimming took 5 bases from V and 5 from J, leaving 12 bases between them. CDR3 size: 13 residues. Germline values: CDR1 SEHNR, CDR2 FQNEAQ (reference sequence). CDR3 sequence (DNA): TGTGCCAGCAGCCTTGAGGTCTCCGAGACCCAGTACTTC. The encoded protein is CASSLEVSETQYF.

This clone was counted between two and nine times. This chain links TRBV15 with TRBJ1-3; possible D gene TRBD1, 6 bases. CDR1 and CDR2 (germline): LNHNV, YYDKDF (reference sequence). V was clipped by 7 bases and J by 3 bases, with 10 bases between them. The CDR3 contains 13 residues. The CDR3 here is CATNRAGGNTIYF. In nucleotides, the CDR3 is TGTGCCACCAACAGGGCCGGTGGAAACACCATATATTTT.

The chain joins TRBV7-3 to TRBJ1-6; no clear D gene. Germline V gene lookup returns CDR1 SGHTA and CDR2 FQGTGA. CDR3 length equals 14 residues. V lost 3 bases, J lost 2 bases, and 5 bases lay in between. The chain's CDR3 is CASSFRPYNSPLHF. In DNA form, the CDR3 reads TGTGCCAGCAGCTTCCGTCCCTATAATTCACCCCTCCACTTT.

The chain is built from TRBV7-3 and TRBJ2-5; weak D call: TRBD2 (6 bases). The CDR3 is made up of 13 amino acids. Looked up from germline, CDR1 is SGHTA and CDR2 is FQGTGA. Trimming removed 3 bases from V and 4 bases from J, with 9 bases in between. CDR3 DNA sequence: TGTGCCAGCAGCTTCAATAGCGGAGAGACCCAGTACTTC. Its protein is CASSFNSGETQYF.

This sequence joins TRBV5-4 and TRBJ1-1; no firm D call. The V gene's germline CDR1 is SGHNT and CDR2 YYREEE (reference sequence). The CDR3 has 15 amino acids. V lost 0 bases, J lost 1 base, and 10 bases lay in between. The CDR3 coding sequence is TGTGCCAGCAGCTTGGATGGGTCGAGGAACACTGAAGCTTTCTTT. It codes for CASSLDGSRNTEAFF.

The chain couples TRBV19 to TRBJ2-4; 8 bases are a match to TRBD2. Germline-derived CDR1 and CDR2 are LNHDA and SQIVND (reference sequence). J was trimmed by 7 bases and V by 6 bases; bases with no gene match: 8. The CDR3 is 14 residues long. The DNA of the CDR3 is TGTGCCAGTAGCCCGGGGGGGGTCGGGAACATTCAGTACTTC. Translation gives CASSPGGVGNIQYF.

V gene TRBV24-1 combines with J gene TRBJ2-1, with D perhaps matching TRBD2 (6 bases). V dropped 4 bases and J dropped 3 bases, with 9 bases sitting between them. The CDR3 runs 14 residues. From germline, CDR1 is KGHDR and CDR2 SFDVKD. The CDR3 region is CATSDSSGYNEQFF. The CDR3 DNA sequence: TGTGCCACCAGTGACAGTAGCGGCTACAATGAGCAGTTCTTC.

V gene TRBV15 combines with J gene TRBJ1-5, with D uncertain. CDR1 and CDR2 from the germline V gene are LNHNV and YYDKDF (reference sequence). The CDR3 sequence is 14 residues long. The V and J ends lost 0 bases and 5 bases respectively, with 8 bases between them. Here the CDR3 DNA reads TGTGCCACCAGCAGAGATCAGGCGGATCAGCCCCAGCATTTT. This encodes CATSRDQADQPQHF.

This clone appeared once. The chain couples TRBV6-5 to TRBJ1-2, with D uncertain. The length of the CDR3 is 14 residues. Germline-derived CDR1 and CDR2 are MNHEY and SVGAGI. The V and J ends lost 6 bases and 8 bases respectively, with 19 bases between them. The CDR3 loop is CASSRPGRAGGYTF. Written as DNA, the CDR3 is TGTGCCAGCAGCCGCCCCGGACGGGCCGGGGGCTACACCTTC.

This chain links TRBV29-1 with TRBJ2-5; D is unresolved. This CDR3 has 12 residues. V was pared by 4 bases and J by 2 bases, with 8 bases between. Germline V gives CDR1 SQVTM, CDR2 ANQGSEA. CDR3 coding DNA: TGCAGCGTTGTGATGATTCAAGAGACCCAGTACTTC. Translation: CSVVMIQETQYF.

For the CDR3, the DNA is TGCGCCAGCAGCCAAGACGGGACACCGGGTTTAAACACCATATATTTT. Its translation is CASSQDGTPGLNTIYF. The chain couples TRBV4-3 to TRBJ1-3, with D tentatively TRBD1 (6 bases). The CDR3 totals 16 residues. Germline CDR1 and CDR2: LGHNA and YSLEER. Trimming left V 0 bases short and J 6 bases short, with 15 bases between.

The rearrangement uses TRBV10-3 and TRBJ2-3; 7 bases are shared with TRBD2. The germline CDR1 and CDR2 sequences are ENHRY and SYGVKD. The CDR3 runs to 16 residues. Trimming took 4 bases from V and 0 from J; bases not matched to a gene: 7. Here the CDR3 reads CAISGTTSESTDTQYF. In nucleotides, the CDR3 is TGTGCCATCAGTGGAACCACTAGCGAGAGCACAGATACGCAGTATTTT.

CDR3 DNA: TGTGCCAGCAGTCCGGTACAGGTTGACCAAGAGACCCAGTACTTC. As protein: CASSPVQVDQETQYF. The gene calls are TRBV27 and TRBJ2-5; TRBD1 might be the D (5 bases). The CDR3 has 15 residues. Germline-derived CDR1 and CDR2 are MNHEY and SMNVEV (reference sequence). V gave up 5 bases and J gave up 0 bases, with 13 bases separating them.

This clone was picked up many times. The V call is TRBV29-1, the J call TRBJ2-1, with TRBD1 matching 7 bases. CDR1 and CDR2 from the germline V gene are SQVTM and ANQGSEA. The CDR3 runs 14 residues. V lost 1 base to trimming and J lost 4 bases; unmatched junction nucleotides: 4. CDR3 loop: CSVEGGQPYNEQFF. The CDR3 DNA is TGCAGCGTTGAAGGGGGACAGCCGTACAATGAGCAGTTCTTC.

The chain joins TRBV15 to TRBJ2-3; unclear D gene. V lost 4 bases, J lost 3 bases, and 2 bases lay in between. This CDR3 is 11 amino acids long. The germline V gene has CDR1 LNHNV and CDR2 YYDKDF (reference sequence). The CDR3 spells CATSKTDTQYF. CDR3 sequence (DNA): TGTGCCACCAGCAAGACAGATACGCAGTATTTT. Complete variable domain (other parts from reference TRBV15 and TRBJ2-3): DAMVIQNPRYQVTQFGKPVTLSCSQTLNHNVMYWYQQKSSQAPKLLFHYYDKDFNNEADTPDNFQSRRPNTSFCFLDIRSPGLGDTAMYLCATSKTDTQYFGPGTRLTVL.

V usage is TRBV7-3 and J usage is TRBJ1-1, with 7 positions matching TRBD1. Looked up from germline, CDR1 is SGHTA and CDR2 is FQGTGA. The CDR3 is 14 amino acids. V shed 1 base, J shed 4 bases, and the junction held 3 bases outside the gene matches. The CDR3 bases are TGTGCCAGCAGCTTAAACAGGGGCGTCACTGAAGCTTTCTTT. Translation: CASSLNRGVTEAFF.

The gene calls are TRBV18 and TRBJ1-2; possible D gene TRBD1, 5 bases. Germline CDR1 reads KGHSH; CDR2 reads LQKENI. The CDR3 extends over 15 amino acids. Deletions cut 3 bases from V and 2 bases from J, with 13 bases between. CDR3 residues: CASSPLPGTNYGYTF. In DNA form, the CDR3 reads TGTGCCAGCTCACCCCTCCCGGGGACCAACTATGGCTACACCTTC.

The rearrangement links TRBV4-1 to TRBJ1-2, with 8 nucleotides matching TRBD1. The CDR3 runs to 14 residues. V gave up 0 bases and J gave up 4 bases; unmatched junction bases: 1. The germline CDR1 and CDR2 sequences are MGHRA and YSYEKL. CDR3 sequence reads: CASSQEDRAYGYTF. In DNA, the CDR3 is TGCGCCAGCAGCCAAGAGGACAGGGCCTATGGCTACACCTTC.

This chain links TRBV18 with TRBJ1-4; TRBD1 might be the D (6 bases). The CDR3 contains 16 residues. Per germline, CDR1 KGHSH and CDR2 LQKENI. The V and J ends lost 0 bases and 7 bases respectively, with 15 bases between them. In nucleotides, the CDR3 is TGTGCCAGCTCACCACCCCTGTCAGACAGGATTGAAAAACTGTTTTTT. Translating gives CASSPPLSDRIEKLFF.

CDR3 nucleotide sequence: TGTGCCAGCAGCTCCTTAACTGGCGGGACAGGAATGGAGCCCCAGCATTTT. This encodes CASSSLTGGTGMEPQHF. The rearrangement uses TRBV7-2 and TRBJ1-5; 8 bases fit TRBD1. The V gene's germline CDR1 is SGHTA and CDR2 FQGNSA. This CDR3 region has 17 residues. V lost 4 bases and J lost 8; bases outside the gene matches: 16.

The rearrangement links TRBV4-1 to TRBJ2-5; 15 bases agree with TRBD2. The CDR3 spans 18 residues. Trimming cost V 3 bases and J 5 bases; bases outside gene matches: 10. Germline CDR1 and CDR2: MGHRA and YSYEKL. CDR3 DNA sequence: TGCGCCAGCAGCCATGGACTAGCGGGGGGGCCCTCTCAGGAGACCCAGTACTTC. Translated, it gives CASSHGLAGGPSQETQYF.

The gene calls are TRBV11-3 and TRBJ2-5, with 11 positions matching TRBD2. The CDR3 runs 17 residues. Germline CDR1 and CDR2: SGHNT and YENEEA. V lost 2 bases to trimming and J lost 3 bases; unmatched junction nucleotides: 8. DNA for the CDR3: TGTGCCAGCAGCTTACAAAAACCGGGACTAGCGGAAGAGACCCAGTACTTC. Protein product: CASSLQKPGLAEETQYF.

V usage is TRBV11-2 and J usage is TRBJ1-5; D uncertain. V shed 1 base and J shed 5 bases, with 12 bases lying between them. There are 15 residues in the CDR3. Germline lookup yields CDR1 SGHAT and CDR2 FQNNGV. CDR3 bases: TGTGCCAGCAGCTTAGGGCCCCAAAACTATCAGCCCCAGCATTTT. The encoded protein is CASSLGPQNYQPQHF.

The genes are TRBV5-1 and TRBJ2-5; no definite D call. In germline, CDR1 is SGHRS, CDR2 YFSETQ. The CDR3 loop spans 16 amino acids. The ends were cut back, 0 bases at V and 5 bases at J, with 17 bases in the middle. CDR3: CASSLEFSTGGETQYF. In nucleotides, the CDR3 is TGCGCCAGCAGCTTGGAATTCTCGACGGGTGGGGAGACCCAGTACTTC.